The sequence of this T cell receptor (beta chain) was determined in a study of Ad26.COV2.S vaccination and SARS-CoV-2 variants. In the study overall: Vaccine-arm donor from the placebo-controlled COV1001 Ad26.COV2.S trial. Ad26.COV2.S given intramuscularly, once or twice 56 days apart. Notes on the study in general: Non-spike TCR breadth did not differ much between vaccine and placebo recipients.

Only in-frame clones appear in the TCRdb table, and some are missing; sequencing was by immunoSEQ multiplex PCR. The table shows about 280,000 clones, with 80% to 90% occurring only once. Sample treatment: about 20 received Ad26.COV2.S at low or high dose, single or two shots; about five received placebo; per-sample allocation not given. It was on day 63 after the first vaccine or placebo injection that samples were taken. Aged 18-55 years, donor was enrolled in Boston in 2020. V lost 0 bases and J lost 4, with 11 bases in between. The germline V gene has CDR1 SGHRS and CDR2 YFSETQ. The CDR3 covers 15 residues. As for this clone: Its matching antigen is unknown.

This sample comprised peripheral blood, obtained in a trial of Ad26.COV2.S vaccine versus placebo. This clonotype was sampled from a person aged 18-65 years who received the Ad26.COV2.S COVID-19 vaccine or a placebo. The V call is TRBV5-1, the J call TRBJ2-1; no clear D gene. The CDR3 reads CASSLGPGPYNEQFF. The CDR3 region has the DNA TGCGCCAGCAGCTTGGGTCCAGGACCATACAATGAGCAGTTCTTC.